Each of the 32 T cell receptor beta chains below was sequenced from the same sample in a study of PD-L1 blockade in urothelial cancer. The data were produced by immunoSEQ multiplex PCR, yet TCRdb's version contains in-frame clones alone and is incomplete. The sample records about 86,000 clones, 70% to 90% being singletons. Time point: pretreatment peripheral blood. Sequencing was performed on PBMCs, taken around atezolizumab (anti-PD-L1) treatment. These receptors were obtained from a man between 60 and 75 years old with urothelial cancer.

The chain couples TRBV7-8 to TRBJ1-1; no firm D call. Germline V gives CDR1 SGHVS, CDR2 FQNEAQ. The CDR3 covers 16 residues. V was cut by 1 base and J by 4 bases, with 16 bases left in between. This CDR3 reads CASSLVYPGAATEAFF. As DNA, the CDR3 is TGTGCCAGCAGCTTAGTTTATCCGGGAGCGGCCACTGAAGCTTTCTTT.

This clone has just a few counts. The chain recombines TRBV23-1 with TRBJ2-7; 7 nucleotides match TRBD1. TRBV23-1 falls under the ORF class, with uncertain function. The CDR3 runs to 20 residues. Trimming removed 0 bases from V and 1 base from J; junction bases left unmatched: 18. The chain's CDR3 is CASSQSGSRWDGDSSYEQYF. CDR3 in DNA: TGCGCCAGCAGTCAATCAGGATCACGGTGGGACGGGGACAGTTCCTACGAGCAGTACTTC.

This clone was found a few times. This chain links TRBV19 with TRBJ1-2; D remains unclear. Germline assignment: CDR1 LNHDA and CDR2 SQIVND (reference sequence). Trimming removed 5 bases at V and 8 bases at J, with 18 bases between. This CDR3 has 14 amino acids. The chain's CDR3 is CASSLSSGRSGYTF. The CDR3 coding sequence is TGTGCCAGTAGTCTAAGTTCCGGGAGGAGCGGCTACACCTTC.

CDR3 sequence reads: CASSDMGSGAGTFTDTQYF. The CDR3 DNA reads as TGTGCCAGCAGTGATATGGGAAGTGGAGCGGGGACTTTCACAGATACGCAGTATTTT. The chain recombines TRBV6-4 with TRBJ2-3; TRBD2 agrees at 7 bases. The CDR3 is 19 amino acids. Germline trimming cut 3 bases from V and 2 bases from J; bases unmatched to any gene: 17. CDR1 is MRHNA, CDR2 SNTAGT, per germline.

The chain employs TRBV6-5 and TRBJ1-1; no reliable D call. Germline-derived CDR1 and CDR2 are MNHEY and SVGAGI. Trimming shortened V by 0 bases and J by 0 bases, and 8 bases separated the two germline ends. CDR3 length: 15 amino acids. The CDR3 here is CASSYSISVNTEAFF. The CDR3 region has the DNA TGTGCCAGCAGTTACTCGATCTCGGTGAACACTGAAGCTTTCTTT.

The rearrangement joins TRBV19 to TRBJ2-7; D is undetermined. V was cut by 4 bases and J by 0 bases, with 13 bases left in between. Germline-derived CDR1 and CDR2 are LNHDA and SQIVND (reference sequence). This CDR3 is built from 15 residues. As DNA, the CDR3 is TGTGCCAGTAGTAAGGAAGGCGGATCCTCCTACGAGCAGTACTTC. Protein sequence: CASSKEGGSSYEQYF.

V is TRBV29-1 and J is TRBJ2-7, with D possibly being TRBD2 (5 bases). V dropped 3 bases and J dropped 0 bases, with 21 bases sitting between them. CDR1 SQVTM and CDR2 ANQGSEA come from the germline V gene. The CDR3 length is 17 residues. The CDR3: CSVERVFGRTSSYEQYF. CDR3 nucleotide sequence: TGCAGCGTTGAGAGGGTCTTCGGGCGGACGAGCTCCTACGAGCAGTACTTC.

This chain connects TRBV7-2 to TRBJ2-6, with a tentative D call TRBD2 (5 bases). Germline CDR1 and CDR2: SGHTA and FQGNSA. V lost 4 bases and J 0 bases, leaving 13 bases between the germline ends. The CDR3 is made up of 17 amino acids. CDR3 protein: CASSSLSAISGANVLTF. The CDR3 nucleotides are TGTGCCAGCAGCTCTCTTAGCGCAATCTCTGGGGCCAACGTCCTGACTTTC.

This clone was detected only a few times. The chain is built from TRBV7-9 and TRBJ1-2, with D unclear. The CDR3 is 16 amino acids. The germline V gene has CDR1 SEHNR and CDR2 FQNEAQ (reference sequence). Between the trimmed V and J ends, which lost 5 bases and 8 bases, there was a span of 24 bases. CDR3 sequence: CASSHGGQRNSGGYTF. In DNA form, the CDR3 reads TGTGCCAGCAGCCACGGTGGCCAAAGAAATTCGGGGGGCTACACCTTC.

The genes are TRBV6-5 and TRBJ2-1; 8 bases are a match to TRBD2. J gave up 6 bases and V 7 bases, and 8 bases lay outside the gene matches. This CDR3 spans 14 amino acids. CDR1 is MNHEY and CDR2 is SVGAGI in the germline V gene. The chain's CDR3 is CASNWRGAPNEQFF. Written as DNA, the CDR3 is TGTGCCAGCAATTGGCGGGGGGCCCCCAATGAGCAGTTCTTC.

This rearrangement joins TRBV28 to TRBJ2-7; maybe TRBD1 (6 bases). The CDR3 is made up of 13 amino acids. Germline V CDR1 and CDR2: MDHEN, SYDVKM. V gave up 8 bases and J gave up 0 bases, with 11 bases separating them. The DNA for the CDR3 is TGTGCCAGCGCAACAGGGAGCTCCTACGAGCAGTACTTC. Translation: CASATGSSYEQYF.

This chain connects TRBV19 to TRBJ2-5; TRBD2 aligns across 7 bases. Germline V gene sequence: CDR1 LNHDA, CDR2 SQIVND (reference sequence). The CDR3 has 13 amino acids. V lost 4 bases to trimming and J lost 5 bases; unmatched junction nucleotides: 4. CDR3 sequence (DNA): TGTGCCAGTAGTACCGGGAGGATGGAGACCCAGTACTTC. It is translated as CASSTGRMETQYF.

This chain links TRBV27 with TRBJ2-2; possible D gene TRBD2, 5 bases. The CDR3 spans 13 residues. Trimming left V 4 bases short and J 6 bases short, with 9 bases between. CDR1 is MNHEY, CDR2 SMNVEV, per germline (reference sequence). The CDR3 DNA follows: TGTGCCAGCAGTTACGGACTGGCCGGGGAGCTGTTTTTT. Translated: CASSYGLAGELFF.

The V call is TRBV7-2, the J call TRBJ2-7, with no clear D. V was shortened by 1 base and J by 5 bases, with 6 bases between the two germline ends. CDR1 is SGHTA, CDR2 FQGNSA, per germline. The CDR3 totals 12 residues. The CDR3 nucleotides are TGTGCCAGCAGCTTAGGGCAAAACGAGCAGTACTTC. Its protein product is CASSLGQNEQYF.

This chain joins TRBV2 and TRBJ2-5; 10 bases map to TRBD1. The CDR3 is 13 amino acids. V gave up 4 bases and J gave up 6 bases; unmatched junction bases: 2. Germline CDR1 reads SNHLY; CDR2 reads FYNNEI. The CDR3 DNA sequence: TGTGCCAGCAGTGGGGACAGGGGCCAGACCCAGTACTTC. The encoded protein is CASSGDRGQTQYF.

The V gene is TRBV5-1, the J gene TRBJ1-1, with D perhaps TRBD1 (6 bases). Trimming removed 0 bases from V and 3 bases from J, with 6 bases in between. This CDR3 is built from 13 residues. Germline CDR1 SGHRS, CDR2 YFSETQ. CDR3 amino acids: CASSLAGDTEAFF. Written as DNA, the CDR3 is TGCGCCAGCAGCTTGGCAGGGGACACTGAAGCTTTCTTT.

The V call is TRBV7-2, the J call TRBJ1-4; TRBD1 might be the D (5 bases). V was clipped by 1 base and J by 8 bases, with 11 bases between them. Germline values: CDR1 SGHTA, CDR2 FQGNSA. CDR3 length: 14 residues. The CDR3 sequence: CASSLGRVGEKLFF. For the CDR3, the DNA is TGTGCCAGCAGCTTAGGCAGGGTAGGGGAAAAACTGTTTTTT. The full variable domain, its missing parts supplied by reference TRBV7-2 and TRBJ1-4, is GAGVSQSPSNKVTEKGKDVELRCDPISGHTALYWYRQSLGQGLEFLIYFQGNSAPDKSGLPSDRFSAERTGGSVSTLTIQRTQQEDSAVYLCASSLGRVGEKLFFGSGTQLSVL.

The CDR3 spells CASSLETGGFAPLHF. CDR3 nucleotides: TGTGCCAGCAGTTTAGAGACAGGGGGATTTGCACCCCTCCACTTT. The V call is TRBV27, the J call TRBJ1-6; 9 bases are shared with TRBD1. V shed 2 bases and J 11 bases; nucleotides not matched to a gene: 7. The CDR3 loop spans 15 amino acids. CDR1 is MNHEY and CDR2 is SMNVEV in the germline V gene (reference sequence).

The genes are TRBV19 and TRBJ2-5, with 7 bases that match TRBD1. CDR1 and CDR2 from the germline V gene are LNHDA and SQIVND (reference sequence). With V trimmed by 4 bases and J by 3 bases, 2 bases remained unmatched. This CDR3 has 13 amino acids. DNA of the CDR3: TGTGCCAGTAGTAAAGACAGGGAAGAGACCCAGTACTTC. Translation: CASSKDREETQYF.

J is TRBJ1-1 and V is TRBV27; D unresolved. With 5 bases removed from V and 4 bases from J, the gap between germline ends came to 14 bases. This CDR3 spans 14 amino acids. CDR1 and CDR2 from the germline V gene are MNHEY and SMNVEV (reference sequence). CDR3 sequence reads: CASSPLGQRTEAFF. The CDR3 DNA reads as TGTGCCAGCAGTCCGCTTGGCCAGCGCACTGAAGCTTTCTTT.

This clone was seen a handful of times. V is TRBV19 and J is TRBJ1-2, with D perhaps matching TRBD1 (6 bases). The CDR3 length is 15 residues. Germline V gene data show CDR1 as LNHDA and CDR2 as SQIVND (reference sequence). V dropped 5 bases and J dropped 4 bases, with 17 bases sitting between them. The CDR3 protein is CASSSREGGAYGYTF. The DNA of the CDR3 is TGTGCCAGTAGTTCCCGGGAGGGGGGAGCCTATGGCTACACCTTC.

CDR3 loop: CASSQAEGTAYNEQFF. In DNA, the CDR3 is TGCGCCAGCAGCCAAGCCGAGGGAACGGCCTACAATGAGCAGTTCTTC. The chain couples TRBV4-3 to TRBJ2-1; a possible D gene is TRBD2 (5 bases). Germline CDR1 is LGHNA and CDR2 is YSLEER. The V gene lost 1 base and the J gene lost 2 bases, with 12 bases spanning the gap. The CDR3 spans 16 residues.

The CDR3 is CASSSRGSGGTNTGELFF. CDR3 nucleotide sequence: TGTGCCAGCAGCTCGAGGGGTAGCGGGGGGACAAACACCGGGGAGCTGTTTTTT. The chain employs TRBV7-8 and TRBJ2-2; TRBD2 matches 10 bases. V was pared by 4 bases and J by 2 bases, with 10 bases of the junction left unmatched. CDR1 and CDR2 (germline): SGHVS, FQNEAQ. The CDR3 spans 18 residues.

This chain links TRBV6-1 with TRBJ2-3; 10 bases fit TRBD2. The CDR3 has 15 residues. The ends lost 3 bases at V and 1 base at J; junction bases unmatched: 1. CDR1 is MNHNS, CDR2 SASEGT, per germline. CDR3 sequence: CASSEGTSGTDTQYF. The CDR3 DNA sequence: TGTGCCAGCAGTGAGGGGACTAGCGGCACAGATACGCAGTATTTT.

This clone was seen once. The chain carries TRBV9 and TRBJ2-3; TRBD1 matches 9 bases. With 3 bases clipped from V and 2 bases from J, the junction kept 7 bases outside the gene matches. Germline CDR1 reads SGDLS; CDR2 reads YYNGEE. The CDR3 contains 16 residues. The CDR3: CASSGNRGLHTDTQYF. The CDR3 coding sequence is TGTGCCAGCAGCGGAAACAGGGGGCTTCACACAGATACGCAGTATTTT.

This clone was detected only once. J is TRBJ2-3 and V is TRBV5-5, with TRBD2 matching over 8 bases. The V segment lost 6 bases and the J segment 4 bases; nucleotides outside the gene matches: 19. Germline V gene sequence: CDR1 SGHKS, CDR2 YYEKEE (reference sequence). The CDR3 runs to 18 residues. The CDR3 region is CASTRGGIQRTQPDTQYF. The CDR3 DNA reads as TGTGCCAGCACCCGGGGGGGTATTCAGCGGACCCAACCAGATACGCAGTATTTT.

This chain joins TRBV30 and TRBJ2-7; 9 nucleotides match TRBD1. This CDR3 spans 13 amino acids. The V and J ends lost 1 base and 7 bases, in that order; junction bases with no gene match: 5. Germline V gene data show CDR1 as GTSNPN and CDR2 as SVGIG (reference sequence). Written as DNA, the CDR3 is TGTGCCTGGAGTGGAGGGACAGGGAGGGAGCAGTACTTC. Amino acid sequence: CAWSGGTGREQYF.

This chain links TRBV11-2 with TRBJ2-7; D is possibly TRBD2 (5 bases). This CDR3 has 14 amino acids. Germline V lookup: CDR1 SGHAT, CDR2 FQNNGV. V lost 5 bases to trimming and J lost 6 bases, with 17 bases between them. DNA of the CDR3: TGTGCCAGCAGCCCGGATGGGAGTCGAAGCGAGCAGTACTTC. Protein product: CASSPDGSRSEQYF. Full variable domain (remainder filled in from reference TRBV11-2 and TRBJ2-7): EAGVAQSPRYKIIEKRQSVAFWCNPISGHATLYWYQQILGQGPKLLIQFQNNGVVDDSQLPKDRFSAERLKGVDSTLKIQPAKLEDSAVYLCASSPDGSRSEQYFGPGTRLTVT.

The CDR3 DNA reads TGTGCCAGTAGTATGGGACAGGGACTTGTAAATACGCAGTATTTT. It is translated as CASSMGQGLVNTQYF. The gene calls are TRBV19 and TRBJ2-3; 9 nucleotides match TRBD1. This CDR3 has 15 amino acids. Germline V gene lookup returns CDR1 LNHDA and CDR2 SQIVND (reference sequence). Losses at the gene ends were 3 bases for V and 7 bases for J; bases not matched to a gene: 8.

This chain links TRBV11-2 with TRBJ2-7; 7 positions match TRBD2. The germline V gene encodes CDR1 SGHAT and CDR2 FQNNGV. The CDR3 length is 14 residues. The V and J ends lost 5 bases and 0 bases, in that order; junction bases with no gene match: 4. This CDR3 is CASSPGTTSYEQYF. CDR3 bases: TGTGCCAGCAGCCCCGGGACTACCTCCTACGAGCAGTACTTC. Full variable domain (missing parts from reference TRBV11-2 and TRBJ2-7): EAGVAQSPRYKIIEKRQSVAFWCNPISGHATLYWYQQILGQGPKLLIQFQNNGVVDDSQLPKDRFSAERLKGVDSTLKIQPAKLEDSAVYLCASSPGTTSYEQYFGPGTRLTVT.

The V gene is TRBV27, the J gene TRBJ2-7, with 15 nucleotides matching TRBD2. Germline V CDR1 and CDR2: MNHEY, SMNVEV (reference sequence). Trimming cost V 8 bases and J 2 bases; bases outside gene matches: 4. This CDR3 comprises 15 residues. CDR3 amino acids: CASGLAGGPAYEQYF. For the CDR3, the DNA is TGTGCCAGCGGACTAGCGGGAGGGCCAGCCTACGAGCAGTACTTC.

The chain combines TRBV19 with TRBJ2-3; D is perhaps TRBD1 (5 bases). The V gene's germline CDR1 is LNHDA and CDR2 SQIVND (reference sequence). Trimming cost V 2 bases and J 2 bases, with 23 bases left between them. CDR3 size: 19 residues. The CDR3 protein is CASSIRGRTAYWDTDTQYF. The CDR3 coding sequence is TGTGCCAGTAGTATAAGGGGTCGGACCGCGTACTGGGACACAGATACGCAGTATTTT.